This T cell receptor (beta chain) was identified during a study of cytomegalovirus exposure and HLA in healthy donors. A note on this clone: Its antigen remains unidentified.

Germline lookup yields CDR1 MGHRA and CDR2 YSYEKL. J was trimmed by 7 bases and V by 1 base; bases with no gene match: 9. This CDR3 comprises 17 residues. Produced via immunoSEQ multiplex PCR; TCRdb's table is partial and in-frame only. The repertoire holds about 44,000 clones, with roughly 93% as singletons. Study observations and caveats: Researchers catalogued about 150 TCR beta chains as cytomegalovirus-associated. Testing in vitro showed a few CMV-associated chains specific for CMV antigens.

The J gene is TRBJ2-1, the V gene TRBV4-1; 11 bases agree with TRBD2. This TCR was recovered from a woman aged 18-29 years in good health and CMV-seronegative. Sequenced: PBMCs. This chain's CDR3 is CASSQVGSGRGVNEQFF. The CDR3 DNA sequence: TGCGCCAGCAGCCAAGTTGGTAGCGGGAGGGGAGTTAATGAGCAGTTCTTC.